This TCR beta chain was sequenced in a study of vaccination effects on CD4 cells after COVID-19. Study findings and constraints: No early post-infection timepoints were available in the study, which also included few convalescent patients. After vaccination, at late timepoints, clones induced by infection and by vaccine contracted markedly.

A few counts support this clone. Its antigen is unknown. ViraFEST expansion of antigen-specific CD4+ T cells with viral peptide pools preceded sequencing. Upon completion of around 9 days in culture, CD4+ T cells were isolated. Each participant was administered two doses of either the BNT162b2 or the mRNA-1273 vaccine. TCRdb keeps only in-frame clones here, not all; method: immunoSEQ multiplex PCR. This table holds around 69,000 clones, around 70% found once. The CDR3 is 13 amino acids. Trimming left V 6 bases short and J 0 bases short, with 5 bases between. Germline CDR1 is KGHDR and CDR2 is SFDVKD. The rearrangement joins TRBV24-1 to TRBJ1-3; D remains ambiguous. The receptor's source is a human donor who received a COVID-19 vaccine. The source material was CD4+ T cells from PBMCs cultured with HCoV-229E spike peptides, sampled after COVID-19 vaccination. Here the CDR3 reads CATSFGSGNTIYF. The CDR3, as DNA: TGTGCCACCAGTTTCGGCTCTGGAAACACCATATATTTT.